Each of the 18 T cell receptor beta chains below was sequenced from the same sample in a study of T-cell reconstitution after alpha-beta-depleted transplantation in children. Unique molecular identifiers were used to barcode this TCRbeta library. MiXCR, applied by TCRdb to the PCR reads, yields one record per CDR3 protein. The table has 230,000 or so distinct CDR3 sequences, around 12% seen once. The sample in question was PBMCs from the stem cell graft donor, obtained from the stem cell graft. The receptors here all came from a human donor who donated a stem cell graft to a child with acute lymphoblastic leukemia.

This clonotype has ten or more counts. The chain is built from TRBV6-2 or TRBV6-3 and TRBJ2-7; 7 bases agree with TRBD1. With 5 bases clipped from V and 5 bases from J, the junction kept 3 bases outside the gene matches. The CDR3 runs 12 residues. From germline, CDR1 is MNHEY and CDR2 SVGEGT. CDR3 residues: CASSRQGNEQYF. Here the CDR3 DNA reads TGTGCCAGCAGTCGACAGGGAAACGAGCAGTACTTC.

This clonotype showed up many times. The chain has TRBV9 and TRBJ1-5; D possibly corresponds to TRBD1 (6 bases). Germline V lookup: CDR1 SGDLS, CDR2 YYNGEE. This CDR3 comprises 14 residues. Trimming removed 2 bases from V and 4 bases from J, with 10 bases in between. For the CDR3, the DNA is TGTGCCAGCAGCGTCGGGGGGCGTAATCAGCCCCAGCATTTT. Translated, it gives CASSVGGRNQPQHF.

This clonotype was counted at least ten times. The chain employs TRBV30 and TRBJ1-1; D gene unclear. With 2 bases removed from V and 4 bases from J, the gap between germline ends came to 8 bases. Germline V lookup: CDR1 GTSNPN, CDR2 SVGIG (reference sequence). This CDR3 is 12 amino acids long. This chain's CDR3 is CAWSLESTEAFF. The CDR3 DNA reads as TGTGCCTGGAGTTTGGAGAGCACTGAAGCTTTCTTT.

There are many counts of this clonotype. At one end, the junction sequence differs from germline, possibly due to a read error. The V gene is TRBV29-1, the J gene TRBJ2-2, with D tentatively TRBD2 (6 bases). The CDR3 consists of 12 residues. The germline gives CDR1 SQVTM, CDR2 ANQGSEA. CDR3 bases: TGCAGCTTTGAACGGGGAGGAGGGGAGCTGTTTTTT. Translated, it gives CSFERGGGELFF.

This clonotype has ten or more counts. The CDR3: CATSVGSSDTQYF. CDR3 in DNA: TGTGCCACCAGTGTTGGGAGTTCAGATACGCAGTATTTT. The chain recombines TRBV24-1 with TRBJ2-3; TRBD2 is a possible D gene (5 bases). Germline assignment: CDR1 KGHDR and CDR2 SFDVKD. The CDR3 has 13 amino acids. Trimming pared 5 bases from V and 4 bases from J, leaving 9 bases between.

The chain links TRBV6-1 to TRBJ2-2; D gene unclear. Trimming left V 3 bases short and J 5 bases short, with 10 bases between. Germline assignment: CDR1 MNHNS and CDR2 SASEGT. The length of the CDR3 is 14 residues. CDR3 amino acids: CASSDWGQTGELFF. For the CDR3, the DNA is TGTGCCAGCAGTGATTGGGGTCAGACCGGGGAGCTGTTTTTT.

This clonotype showed up many times. V gene TRBV7-9 combines with J gene TRBJ1-1; D not resolved. V gave up 4 bases and J gave up 3 bases, with 21 bases separating them. The CDR3 loop spans 17 amino acids. Germline CDR1 is SEHNR and CDR2 is FQNEAQ (reference sequence). The CDR3 sequence is CASSSSLEGLKDTEAFF. The CDR3 DNA reads as TGTGCCAGCAGCTCTTCGCTAGAGGGCCTTAAGGACACTGAAGCTTTCTTT.

This clonotype has ten or more counts. The CDR3 DNA reads TGCGCCAGCAGCGATGGGGACCCCACGGGCAAGAAACTGTTTTTT. It yields the protein CASSDGDPTGKKLFF. The chain combines TRBV5-1 with TRBJ1-4, with a possible D match to TRBD1 (5 bases). CDR3 size: 15 residues. CDR1 is SGHRS and CDR2 is YFSETQ in the germline V gene. The V and J ends lost 4 bases and 11 bases respectively, with 21 bases between them.

This clonotype came up many times. An end of the junction does not agree with germline; a read error may underlie this. The V and J genes are TRBV5-1 and TRBJ1-5, with D hard to call. This CDR3 spans 15 amino acids. Looked up from germline, CDR1 is SGHRS and CDR2 is YFSETQ. CDR3 region: CASSLSGNSNQPQHF. In DNA form, the CDR3 reads TGTGCCAGCAGTTTGTCCGGCAATAGCAATCAGCCCCAGCATTTT.

Turning to this clonotype: This may stem from a read error, because a much larger clone lies one nucleotide away. The CDR3 protein is CANRQGDYGYTF. The CDR3, as DNA: TGTGCCAACAGGCAGGGTGACTATGGCTACACCTTC. The chain links TRBV10-3 to TRBJ1-2; D is possibly TRBD1 (5 bases). Germline assignment: CDR1 ENHRY and CDR2 SYGVKD. The CDR3 loop spans 12 amino acids. Between the trimmed V and J ends, which lost 10 bases and 3 bases, there was a span of 12 bases.

The table lists this clonotype with many counts. The CDR3 reads CATSRAGVSETQYF. CDR3 bases: TGTGCCACCAGCAGAGCGGGAGTTAGCGAGACCCAGTACTTC. The chain links TRBV15 to TRBJ2-5, with D possibly TRBD2 on 6 matching bases. This CDR3 spans 14 amino acids. V was trimmed by 1 base and J by 5 bases, leaving 11 bases between them. The germline V gene has CDR1 LNHNV and CDR2 YYDKDF (reference sequence).

This clonotype was picked up many times. This sequence joins TRBV7-2 and TRBJ1-5; no definite D call. The length of the CDR3 is 17 residues. Trimming cost V 1 base and J 0 bases, with 13 bases left between them. Germline CDR1 is SGHTA and CDR2 is FQGNSA. Here the CDR3 DNA reads TGTGCCAGCAGCTTAGTTGGCTCACCAAATAGCAATCAGCCCCAGCATTTT. Its protein is CASSLVGSPNSNQPQHF.

The J gene is TRBJ2-6, the V gene TRBV4-3, with D perhaps matching TRBD1 or TRBD2 (5 bases each). Trimming removed 4 bases from V and 2 bases from J, with 9 bases in between. CDR1 and CDR2 (germline): LGHNA, YSLEER. The CDR3 is 15 residues long. The CDR3 region is CASSPQGAGANVLTF. CDR3 nucleotide sequence: TGCGCCAGCAGCCCCCAGGGAGCTGGGGCCAACGTCCTGACTTTC.

This clonotype has ten or more counts. The rearrangement joins TRBV11-2 to TRBJ2-2, with D possibly TRBD2 on 5 matching bases. The ends were cut back, 7 bases at V and 6 bases at J, with 21 bases in the middle. From germline, CDR1 is SGHAT and CDR2 FQNNGV. This CDR3 region has 16 residues. CDR3 sequence reads: CASNRIKGKRAGELFF. CDR3 in DNA: TGTGCCAGCAACCGCATTAAGGGAAAGAGGGCCGGGGAGCTGTTTTTT.

This clonotype was picked up many times. This sequence joins TRBV24-1 and TRBJ2-5; 16 nucleotides line up with TRBD2. The CDR3 contains 18 residues. With 3 bases clipped from V and 4 bases from J, the junction kept 7 bases outside the gene matches. Per the germline V gene, CDR1 is KGHDR and CDR2 is SFDVKD. Written as DNA, the CDR3 is TGTGCCACCAGTGATGCCGGGACTAGCGGGGGGGCCCTAGAGACCCAGTACTTC. Protein sequence: CATSDAGTSGGALETQYF.

This clonotype was seen many times. This chain links TRBV4-3 with TRBJ2-7; D might be TRBD2 (6 bases). The germline V and J ends were trimmed by 6 bases and 5 bases, with 26 bases remaining between them. The CDR3 totals 17 residues. The germline CDR1 and CDR2 sequences are LGHNA and YSLEER. The CDR3 region has the DNA TGCGCCAGCAGTGGGGGAACCGGACGACGGGACTTCAACGAGCAGTACTTC. This codes for CASSGGTGRRDFNEQYF.

This clonotype was recorded at least ten times. The chain recombines TRBV7-9 with TRBJ1-6, with 7 positions matching TRBD1. The length of the CDR3 is 16 residues. Germline values: CDR1 SEHNR, CDR2 FQNEAQ (reference sequence). J was trimmed by 7 bases and V by 5 bases; bases with no gene match: 11. The CDR3 region has the DNA TGTGCCAGCAGCACATTACAGGGGACCGGGAATTCACCCCTCCACTTT. Protein: CASSTLQGTGNSPLHF. The full variable domain, with the rest looked up from reference TRBV7-9 and TRBJ1-6, is DTGVSQNPRHKITKRGQNVTFRCDPISEHNRLYWYRQTLGQGPEFLTYFQNEAQLEKSRLLSDRFSAERPKGSFSTLEIQRTEQGDSAMYLCASSTLQGTGNSPLHFGNGTRLTVT.

This clonotype was observed at least ten times. The J gene is TRBJ2-2, the V gene TRBV9, with a tentative D call TRBD2 (5 bases). V was trimmed by 2 bases and J by 4 bases, leaving 6 bases between them. CDR3 length equals 13 residues. From germline, CDR1 is SGDLS and CDR2 YYNGEE. The CDR3 coding sequence is TGTGCCAGCAGCGTCCGGGGCACCGGGGAGCTGTTTTTT. Protein: CASSVRGTGELFF.